The clone carrying this T cell receptor (beta chain) was seen at least ten times. The antigen is not known. TCRdb re-called the RACE reads through MiXCR, storing one row per CDR3 protein. Of about 80,000 distinct CDR3 sequences in the sample, roughly a tenth were seen once. This specimen belongs to a study of human T cells and chemical hapten exposure. The time point denotes: patch test 2, 6 weeks after DPC sensitization. The treatment here: therapeutic diphenylcyclopropenone sensitization with weekly scalp DPC. Notes on the study in general: TCRs above 1 in 1000 frequency did not change with DPC sensitization.

Germline CDR1 is SGHRS and CDR2 is YFSETQ. V lost 3 bases to trimming and J lost 1 base, with 10 bases between them. The CDR3 length is 14 residues. This sequence was found in a woman between 25 and 40 years old with alopecia areata. Some clones in this sample may be carry-over from other donors' samples. The rearrangement links TRBV5-1 to TRBJ1-1; tentative D call: TRBD1 (6 bases). Sequenced material: whole blood, taken in connection with sensitization to the hapten diphenylcyclopropenone (DPC). The CDR3: CASSSDRTNTEAFF. The CDR3 coding sequence is TGCGCCAGCAGCTCCGACAGGACGAACACTGAAGCTTTCTTT.